The clone carrying this T cell receptor beta chain was counted a single time. The data stem from a study of T cell changes during pregnancy in multiple sclerosis. Method: immunoSEQ multiplex PCR; TCRdb's copy keeps in-frame clones and lacks some. The sample lists approximately 58,000 clones, around 92% occurring once. Germline lookup yields CDR1 LGHNA and CDR2 YSLEER. This CDR3 region has 17 residues. The V gene lost 0 bases and the J gene lost 4 bases, with 16 bases spanning the gap. V usage is TRBV4-3 and J usage is TRBJ1-3; D is undetermined. The material was CD4+ T cells from peripheral blood mononuclear cells, obtained after pregnancy. This TCR derives from a female donor in good health, enrolled as a control in a pregnancy study. The CDR3 DNA is TGCGCCAGCAGCCAAGATTTCGCGAAAGCAGGCGGAAACACCATATATTTT. It specifies CASSQDFAKAGGNTIYF.